Listed below are T cell receptor beta chains from one sample, sequenced in a study of blood T cell repertoires in COVID-19. Sequenced by immunoSEQ multiplex PCR; TCRdb stores in-frame clones only, minus some. The profile shows 70,000 or so clones, roughly 89% of them singletons. Sample: peripheral blood. The receptors stem from a woman older than 75 with acute or convalescent COVID-19. The CDR3 runs from the conserved cysteine through the conserved F or W. Each record gives: clone size, D gene, J gene, V gene, CDR3 DNA, CDR3 protein. The D gene is left open where the match is weak. Rows give clone size only sometimes, using once, few, many, or a class for an expanded clone.

size: -; D: -; J: TRBJ1-3; V: TRBV7-2; DNA: TGTGCCAGCAGCGTTGACATATCTGGAAACACCATATATTTT; CDR3: CASSVDISGNTIYF
size: -; D: -; J: TRBJ2-5; V: TRBV15; DNA: TGTGCCACCAGCAGAGCGACAAGACGAGAGACCCAGTACTTC; CDR3: CATSRATRRETQYF
size: -; D: TRBD1; J: TRBJ2-7; V: TRBV19; DNA: TGTGCCAGTAGTATAGTGGCGACAGGGACCTCCGAGCAGTACTTC; CDR3: CASSIVATGTSEQYF
size: -; D: TRBD2; J: TRBJ2-3; V: TRBV27; DNA: TGTGCCAGCAGAGCGGGAGATAGCACAGATACGCAGTATTTT; CDR3: CASRAGDSTDTQYF
size: many; D: -; J: TRBJ1-1; V: TRBV11-2; DNA: TGTGCCAGCAGCGCCGCGCAAGTGAACACTGAAGCTTTCTTT; CDR3: CASSAAQVNTEAFF
size: -; D: -; J: TRBJ2-3; V: TRBV28; DNA: TGTGCCAGCACCCAGGGCCATATAGATACGCAGTATTTT; CDR3: CASTQGHIDTQYF
size: -; D: TRBD2; J: TRBJ2-1; V: TRBV5-1; DNA: TGCGCCTGTACGACCGGGACTAGTCACAATGAGCAGTTCTTC; CDR3: CACTTGTSHNEQFF
size: few; D: -; J: TRBJ2-7; V: TRBV28; DNA: TGTGCCAGCAGTTTATTATCGGGTAACGTTGACGAGCAGTACTTC; CDR3: CASSLLSGNVDEQYF
size: -; D: TRBD1; J: TRBJ2-7; V: TRBV6-5; DNA: TGTGCCAGCAGAATCGGACAGGGGGCGTACGAGCAGTACTTC; CDR3: CASRIGQGAYEQYF
size: -; D: -; J: TRBJ1-4; V: TRBV4-2; DNA: TGTGCCAGCAGCCAGAGAGGGGGGGGCGGTGGGATTGAAAAACTGTTTTTT; CDR3: CASSQRGGGGGIEKLFF
size: -; D: TRBD2; J: TRBJ2-1; V: TRBV7-2; DNA: TGTGCCAGCAGCACCACTAGCGGGCCTTACAATGAGCAGTTCTTC; CDR3: CASSTTSGPYNEQFF
size: -; D: TRBD2; J: TRBJ2-3; V: TRBV19; DNA: TGTGCCAGTAGTATATTCTCGCGGGAGCTCACAGATACGCAGTATTTT; CDR3: CASSIFSRELTDTQYF
size: -; D: -; J: TRBJ2-1; V: TRBV7-2; DNA: TGTGCCAGCAGCTTATACAGGGTAGATGAGCAGTTCTTC; CDR3: CASSLYRVDEQFF
size: -; D: -; J: TRBJ1-3; V: TRBV5-1; DNA: TGCGCCAGCAGTCAAGGGGAAACAGGAAACACCATATATTTT; CDR3: CASSQGETGNTIYF
size: -; D: TRBD2; J: TRBJ2-2; V: TRBV6-1; DNA: TGTGCCAGCAGTGAAACCTCGGGACTAGCGGGAGCCACCGGGGAGCTGTTTTTT; CDR3: CASSETSGLAGATGELFF
size: -; D: -; J: TRBJ1-6; V: TRBV2; DNA: TGTGCCAGCAACCAGGGGACTTCACCCCTCCACTTT; CDR3: CASNQGTSPLHF
size: -; D: -; J: TRBJ2-3; V: TRBV6-1; DNA: TGTGCCAGCAGGTCTAGCACAGATACGCAGTATTTT; CDR3: CASRSSTDTQYF
size: -; D: TRBD1; J: TRBJ1-2; V: TRBV28; DNA: TGTGCCAGCAGTTCCCCGGGACAGGGGGCGGGCGGCTACACCTTC; CDR3: CASSSPGQGAGGYTF
size: -; D: TRBD2; J: TRBJ2-7; V: TRBV28; DNA: TGTGCCAGCGGGACTAGCGGGCTAAGACGCCACGAGCAGTACTTC; CDR3: CASGTSGLRRHEQYF
size: -; D: TRBD2; J: TRBJ2-2; V: TRBV2; DNA: TGTGCCAGCAGAGCGGGGAGCGTCGGGGAGCTGTTTTTT; CDR3: CASRAGSVGELFF
size: -; D: -; J: TRBJ1-5; V: TRBV19; DNA: TGTGCCAGTAGTGTAGACAGACAGCGGCCCCAGCATTTT; CDR3: CASSVDRQRPQHF
size: few; D: -; J: TRBJ1-1; V: TRBV12-3/TRBV12-4; DNA: TGTGCCAGCAGTTTTAAGGCTGGGACAGAAGCTTTCTTT; CDR3: CASSFKAGTEAFF